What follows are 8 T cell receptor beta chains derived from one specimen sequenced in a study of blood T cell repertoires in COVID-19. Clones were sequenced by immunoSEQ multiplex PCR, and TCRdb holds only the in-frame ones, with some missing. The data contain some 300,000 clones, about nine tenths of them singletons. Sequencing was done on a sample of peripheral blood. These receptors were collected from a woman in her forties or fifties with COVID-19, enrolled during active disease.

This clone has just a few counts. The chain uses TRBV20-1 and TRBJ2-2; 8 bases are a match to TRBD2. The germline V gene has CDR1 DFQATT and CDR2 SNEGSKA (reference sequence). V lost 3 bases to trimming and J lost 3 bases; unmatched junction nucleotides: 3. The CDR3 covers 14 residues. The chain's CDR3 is CSASSGTDTGELFF. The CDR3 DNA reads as TGCAGTGCTAGTAGCGGGACTGACACCGGGGAGCTGTTTTTT.

CDR3 sequence (DNA): TGTGCCTCGACAGGGAAGGAAGAGACCCAGTACTTC. Translation: CASTGKEETQYF. This chain uses TRBV30 with TRBJ2-5; the match to TRBD1 covers 7 bases. Germline assignment: CDR1 GTSNPN and CDR2 SVGIG (reference sequence). The CDR3 runs to 12 residues. The V gene end was trimmed by 7 bases and the J gene end by 3 bases; junction bases not matched to a gene: 5.

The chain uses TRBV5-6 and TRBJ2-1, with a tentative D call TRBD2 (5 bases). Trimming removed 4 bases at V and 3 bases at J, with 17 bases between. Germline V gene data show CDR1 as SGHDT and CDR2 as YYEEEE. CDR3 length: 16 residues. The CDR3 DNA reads TGTGCCAGCAGCCCAACCGGAGGCCTTCTCTACAATGAGCAGTTCTTC. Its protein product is CASSPTGGLLYNEQFF.

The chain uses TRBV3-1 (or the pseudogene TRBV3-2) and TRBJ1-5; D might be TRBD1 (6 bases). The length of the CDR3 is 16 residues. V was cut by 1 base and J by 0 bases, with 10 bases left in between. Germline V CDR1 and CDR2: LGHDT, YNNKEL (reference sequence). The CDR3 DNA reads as TGTGCCAGCAGCCAAGGGACAGTCAATAGCAATCAGCCCCAGCATTTT. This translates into CASSQGTVNSNQPQHF.

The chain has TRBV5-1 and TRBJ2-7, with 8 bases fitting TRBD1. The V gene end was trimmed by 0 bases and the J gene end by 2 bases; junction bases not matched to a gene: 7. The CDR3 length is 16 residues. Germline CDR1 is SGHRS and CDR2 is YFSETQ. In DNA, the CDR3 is TGCGCCAGCAGCTTGGCCACGACAGGGGTGGCCTACGAGCAGTACTTC. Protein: CASSLATTGVAYEQYF.

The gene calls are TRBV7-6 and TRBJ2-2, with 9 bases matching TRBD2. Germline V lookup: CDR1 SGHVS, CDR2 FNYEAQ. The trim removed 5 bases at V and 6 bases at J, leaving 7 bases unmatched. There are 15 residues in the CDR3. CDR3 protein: CASSPSGTSPGELFF. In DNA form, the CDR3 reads TGTGCCAGCAGCCCGAGTGGGACTAGCCCCGGGGAGCTGTTTTTT. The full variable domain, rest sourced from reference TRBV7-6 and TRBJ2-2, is GAGVSQSPRYKVTKRGQDVALRCDPISGHVSLYWYRQALGQGPEFLTYFNYEAQQDKSGLPNDRFSAERPEGSISTLTIQRTEQRDSAMYRCASSPSGTSPGELFFGEGSRLTVL.

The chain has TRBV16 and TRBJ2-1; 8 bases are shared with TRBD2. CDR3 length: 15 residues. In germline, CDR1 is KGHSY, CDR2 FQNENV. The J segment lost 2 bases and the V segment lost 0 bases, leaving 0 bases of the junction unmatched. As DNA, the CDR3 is TGTGCCAGCAGCCAATCACTAGCGGCCTACAATGAGCAGTTCTTC. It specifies CASSQSLAAYNEQFF.

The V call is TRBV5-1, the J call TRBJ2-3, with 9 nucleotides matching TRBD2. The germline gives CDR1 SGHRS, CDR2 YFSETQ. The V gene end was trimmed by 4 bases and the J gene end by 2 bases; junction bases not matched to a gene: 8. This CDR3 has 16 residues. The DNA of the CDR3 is TGCGCCAGCAGCAAGATAGCGGGAGTGAACACAGATACGCAGTATTTT. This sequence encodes CASSKIAGVNTDTQYF.